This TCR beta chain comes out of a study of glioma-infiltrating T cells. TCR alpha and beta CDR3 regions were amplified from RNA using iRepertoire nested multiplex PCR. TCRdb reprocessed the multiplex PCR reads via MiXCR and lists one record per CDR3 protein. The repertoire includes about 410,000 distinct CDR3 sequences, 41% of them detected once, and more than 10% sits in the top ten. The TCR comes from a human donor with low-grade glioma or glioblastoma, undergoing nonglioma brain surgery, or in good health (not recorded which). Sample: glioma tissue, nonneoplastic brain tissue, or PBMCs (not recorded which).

Here the CDR3 reads CSAWTSGSKEQYF. CDR3 DNA: TGCAGTGCTTGGACTAGCGGGAGTAAAGAGCAGTACTTC. The chain links TRBV20-1 to TRBJ2-7; 13 bases are a match to TRBD2. The CDR3 consists of 13 residues. Germline V CDR1 and CDR2: DFQATT, SNEGSKA (reference sequence). Trimming took 5 bases from V and 7 from J; bases not matched to a gene: 5.